Shown below are 13 T cell receptor beta chains from a single sample sequenced in a study of cytomegalovirus exposure and HLA in healthy donors. The PCR employed 60 Vbeta primers together with 13 Jbeta primers. Only in-frame clones appear in the TCRdb table, and some are missing; sequencing was by immunoSEQ multiplex PCR. This sample contains around 75,000 clones. The sample was PBMCs. All receptors derive from a boy between 10 and 17 years old in good health and CMV-seronegative.

This chain connects TRBV5-6 to TRBJ2-7; D is perhaps TRBD2 (5 bases). CDR3 length: 16 amino acids. The V end was cut by 2 bases, the J end by 6 bases, with 21 bases between. Germline-derived CDR1 and CDR2 are SGHDT and YYEEEE. Written as DNA, the CDR3 is TGTGCCAGCAGCTTAGGAACGGGAAAAGGGTACGTCGAGCAGTACTTC. This encodes CASSLGTGKGYVEQYF. The whole variable domain, remainder taken from reference TRBV5-6 and TRBJ2-7, is DAGVTQSPTHLIKTRGQQVTLRCSPKSGHDTVSWYQQALGQGPQFIFQYYEEEERQRGNFPDRFSGHQFPNYSSELNVNALLLGDSALYLCASSLGTGKGYVEQYFGPGTRLTVT.

This rearrangement joins TRBV6-5 to TRBJ1-1; D gene uncertain. The length of the CDR3 is 14 residues. Germline CDR1 reads MNHEY; CDR2 reads SVGAGI. Trimming shortened V by 5 bases and J by 11 bases, and 21 bases separated the two germline ends. The CDR3 sequence: CASSLTGRTSNAFF. The DNA of the CDR3 is TGTGCCAGCAGTCTCACCGGACGGACTTCGAATGCTTTCTTT.

The J gene is TRBJ2-7, the V gene TRBV28; possibly TRBD1 for D (6 bases). Germline values: CDR1 MDHEN, CDR2 SYDVKM. This CDR3 comprises 15 residues. Trimming removed 7 bases at V and 2 bases at J, with 18 bases between. CDR3 DNA sequence: TGTGCCAGCACCCTTTCGGCAGGGGCCACCTACGAGCAGTACTTC. Its protein product is CASTLSAGATYEQYF.

The chain employs TRBV4-3 and TRBJ2-5, with 10 bases lining up with TRBD1. This CDR3 has 14 amino acids. The V and J ends lost 3 bases and 3 bases, in that order; junction bases with no gene match: 1. CDR1 is LGHNA, CDR2 YSLEER, per germline. The CDR3: CASSHGTGEETQYF. As DNA, the CDR3 is TGCGCCAGCAGCCACGGGACAGGGGAAGAGACCCAGTACTTC.

The genes are TRBV23-1 and TRBJ2-5; 9 nucleotides match TRBD1. TRBV23-1 is an open reading frame whose function is uncertain. The CDR3 spans 14 residues. V was pared by 6 bases and J by 2 bases, with 4 bases of the junction left unmatched. This chain's CDR3 is CASRQDRGQETQYF. The CDR3 coding sequence is TGCGCCAGCAGACAGGACAGGGGACAAGAGACCCAGTACTTC.

This rearrangement joins TRBV5-1 to TRBJ2-2; D might be TRBD2 (5 bases). Germline-derived CDR1 and CDR2 are SGHRS and YFSETQ. Trimming left V 3 bases short and J 0 bases short, with 6 bases between. There are 14 residues in the CDR3. The chain's CDR3 is CASSSGTNTGELFF. CDR3 nucleotide sequence: TGCGCCAGCAGCTCGGGAACGAACACCGGGGAGCTGTTTTTT.

The V call is TRBV6-5, the J call TRBJ1-1; weak D call: TRBD1 (5 bases). CDR3 length: 13 amino acids. Germline V gene lookup returns CDR1 MNHEY and CDR2 SVGAGI. Trimming took off 7 bases at V and 4 bases at J, with 13 bases between the two ends. As DNA, the CDR3 is TGTGCCAGCATCCTTACAGGCGGCACTGAAGCTTTCTTT. Translating it yields CASILTGGTEAFF.

The V call is TRBV6-6, the J call TRBJ1-1; possible D gene TRBD1, 6 bases. The germline V gene has CDR1 MNHNY and CDR2 SVGAGI (reference sequence). Trimming left V 7 bases short and J 5 bases short, with 17 bases between. The CDR3 runs 14 residues. The CDR3: CASTTGSQKTEAFF. The CDR3 DNA is TGTGCCAGCACCACAGGGAGTCAAAAAACTGAAGCTTTCTTT.

This chain joins TRBV4-1 and TRBJ1-3; D might be TRBD1 (5 bases). CDR1 MGHRA and CDR2 YSYEKL come from the germline V gene. The CDR3 is 19 residues long. V gave up 1 base and J gave up 0 bases, with 19 bases separating them. Here the CDR3 reads CASSQGVKSLDISGNTIYF. The CDR3 nucleotides read TGCGCCAGCAGCCAAGGAGTGAAGAGTTTGGACATCTCTGGAAACACCATATATTTT.

This chain connects TRBV6-5 to TRBJ1-3, with D unclear. There are 13 residues in the CDR3. Trimming removed 4 bases from V and 0 bases from J, with 4 bases in between. CDR1 MNHEY and CDR2 SVGAGI come from the germline V gene. The CDR3 bases are TGTGCCAGCAGTTTGGCCTCTGGAAACACCATATATTTT. It specifies CASSLASGNTIYF.

This chain joins TRBV7-9 and TRBJ2-1; 11 positions match TRBD2. CDR3 length: 15 residues. J gave up 5 bases and V 5 bases, and 5 bases lay outside the gene matches. Germline V CDR1 and CDR2: SEHNR, FQNEAQ (reference sequence). For the CDR3, the DNA is TGTGCCAGCAGCCGGCTAGCGGGGGGTGACAATGAGCAGTTCTTC. Translation: CASSRLAGGDNEQFF.

The rearrangement joins TRBV11-2 to TRBJ1-4, with D perhaps matching TRBD1 (5 bases). The CDR3 sequence is 16 residues long. Trimming shortened V by 5 bases and J by 5 bases, and 18 bases separated the two germline ends. Germline-derived CDR1 and CDR2 are SGHAT and FQNNGV. The DNA of the CDR3 is TGTGCCAGCAGCCCGGGCGACAGACGCCTGAATGAAAAACTGTTTTTT. This sequence encodes CASSPGDRRLNEKLFF.

CDR3 in DNA: TGTGCCAGCAGCCCCGGGGAACGGATCAATGAGCAGTTCTTC. This codes for CASSPGERINEQFF. The chain is built from TRBV9 and TRBJ2-1; the D gene is possibly TRBD2 (5 bases). Per germline, CDR1 SGDLS and CDR2 YYNGEE. Trimming pared 4 bases from V and 6 bases from J, leaving 14 bases between. The CDR3 extends over 14 amino acids.